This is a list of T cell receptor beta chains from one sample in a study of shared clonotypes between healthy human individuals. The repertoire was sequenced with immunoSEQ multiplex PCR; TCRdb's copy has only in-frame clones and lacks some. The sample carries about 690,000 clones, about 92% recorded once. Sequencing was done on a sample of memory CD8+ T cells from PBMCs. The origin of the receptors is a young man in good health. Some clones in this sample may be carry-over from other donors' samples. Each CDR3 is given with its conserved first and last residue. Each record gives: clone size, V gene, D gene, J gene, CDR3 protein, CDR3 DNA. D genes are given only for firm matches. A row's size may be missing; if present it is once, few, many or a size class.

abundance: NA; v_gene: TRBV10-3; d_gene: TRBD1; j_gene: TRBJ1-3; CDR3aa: CAIRTGQIGNTIYF; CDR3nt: TGTGCCATCAGGACGGGACAGATTGGAAACACCATATATTTT
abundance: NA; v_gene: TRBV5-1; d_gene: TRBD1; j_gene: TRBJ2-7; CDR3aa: CASSLGQGHEQYF; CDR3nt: TGCGCCAGCAGCTTGGGACAGGGCCACGAGCAGTACTTC
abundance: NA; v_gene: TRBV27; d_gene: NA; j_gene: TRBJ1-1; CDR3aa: CASSLMTGMNTEAFF; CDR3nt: TGTGCCAGCAGTTTGATGACCGGGATGAACACTGAAGCTTTCTTT
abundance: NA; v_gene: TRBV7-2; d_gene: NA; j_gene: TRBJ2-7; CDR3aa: CASSFRGAYEQYF; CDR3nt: TGTGCCAGCAGCTTTAGGGGAGCCTACGAGCAGTACTTC
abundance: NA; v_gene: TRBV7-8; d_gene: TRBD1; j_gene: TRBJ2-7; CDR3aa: CASSPTGTGGGHEQYF; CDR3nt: TGTGCCAGCAGCCCGACCGGGACAGGGGGCGGCCACGAGCAGTACTTC
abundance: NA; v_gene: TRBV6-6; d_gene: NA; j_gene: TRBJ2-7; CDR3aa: CASSHSTYEQYF; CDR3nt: TGTGCCAGCAGCCACTCTACCTACGAGCAGTACTTC
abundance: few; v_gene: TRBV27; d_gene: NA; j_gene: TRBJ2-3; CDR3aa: CASSLSPDTQYF; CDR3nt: TGTGCCAGCAGTTTATCCCCAGATACGCAGTATTTT
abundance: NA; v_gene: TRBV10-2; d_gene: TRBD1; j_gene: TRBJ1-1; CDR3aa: CASTDRGLMNTEAFF; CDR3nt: TGCGCCAGCACGGACAGGGGCCTCATGAACACTGAAGCTTTCTTT
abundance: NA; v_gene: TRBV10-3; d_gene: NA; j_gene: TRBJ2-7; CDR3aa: CAISDTPAFTYEQYF; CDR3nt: TGTGCCATCAGTGACACCCCCGCATTTACCTACGAGCAGTACTTC
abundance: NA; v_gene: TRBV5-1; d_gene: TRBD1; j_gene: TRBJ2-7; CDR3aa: CASSFTTGATYEQYF; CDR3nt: TGCGCCAGCAGCTTTACTACAGGGGCGACCTACGAGCAGTACTTC
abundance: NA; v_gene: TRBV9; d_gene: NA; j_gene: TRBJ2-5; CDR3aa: CASSAWGSHLQETQYF; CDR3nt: TGTGCCAGCAGCGCATGGGGATCCCACCTCCAAGAGACCCAGTACTTC
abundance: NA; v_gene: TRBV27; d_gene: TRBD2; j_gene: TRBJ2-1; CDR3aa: CASSLFGLAGVTPTYNEQFF; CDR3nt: TGTGCCAGCAGTTTATTCGGGCTAGCGGGAGTAACCCCCACGTACAATGAGCAGTTCTTC
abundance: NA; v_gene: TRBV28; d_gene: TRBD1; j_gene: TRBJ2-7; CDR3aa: CASSLPRYRGVYEQYF; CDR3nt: TGTGCCAGCAGTTTACCCCGATACAGGGGGGTCTACGAGCAGTACTTC
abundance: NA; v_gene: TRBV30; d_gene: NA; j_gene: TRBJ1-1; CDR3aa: CAGTLNTEAFF; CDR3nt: TGTGCCGGGACCTTGAACACTGAAGCTTTCTTT
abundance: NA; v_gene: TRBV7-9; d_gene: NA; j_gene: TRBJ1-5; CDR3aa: CASSLAPINQPQHF; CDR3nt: TGTGCCAGCAGCTTAGCCCCAATCAATCAGCCCCAGCATTTT
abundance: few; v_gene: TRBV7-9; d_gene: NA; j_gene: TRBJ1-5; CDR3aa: CASSLDSSYQPQHF; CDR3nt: TGTGCCAGCAGCTTAGACAGTTCATATCAGCCCCAGCATTTT
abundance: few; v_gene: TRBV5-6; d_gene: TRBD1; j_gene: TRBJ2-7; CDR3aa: CASSPGTVYEQYF; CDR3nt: TGTGCCAGCAGCCCGGGGACAGTCTACGAGCAGTACTTC
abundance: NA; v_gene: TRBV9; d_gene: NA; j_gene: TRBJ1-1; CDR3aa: CASSAGRGAEAFF; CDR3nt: TGTGCCAGCAGCGCCGGGAGGGGAGCTGAAGCTTTCTTT
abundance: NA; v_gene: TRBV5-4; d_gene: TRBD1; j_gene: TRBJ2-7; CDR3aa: CASSGRQGSVYEQYF; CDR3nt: TGTGCCAGCAGCGGACGACAGGGGAGCGTATACGAGCAGTACTTC
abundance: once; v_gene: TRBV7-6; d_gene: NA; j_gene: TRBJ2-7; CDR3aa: CASSPVTHATYEQYF; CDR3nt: TGTGCCAGCAGCCCCGTAACCCACGCTACCTACGAGCAGTACTTC
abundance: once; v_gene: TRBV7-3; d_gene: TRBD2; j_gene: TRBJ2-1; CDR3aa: CASSLKVPSGRENTDNEQFF; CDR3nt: TGTGCCAGCAGCTTAAAGGTGCCTAGCGGGAGGGAAAATACGGACAATGAGCAGTTCTTC
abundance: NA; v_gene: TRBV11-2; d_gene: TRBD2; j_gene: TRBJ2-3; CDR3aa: CASVGGAGVDTQYF; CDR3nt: TGTGCCAGCGTAGGAGGAGCGGGGGTGGATACGCAGTATTTT
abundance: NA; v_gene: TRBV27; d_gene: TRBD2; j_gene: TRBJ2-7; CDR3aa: CASSPGGSGSPIGYEQYF; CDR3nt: TGTGCCAGCAGTCCAGGTGGGAGCGGGAGCCCCATCGGCTACGAGCAGTACTTC
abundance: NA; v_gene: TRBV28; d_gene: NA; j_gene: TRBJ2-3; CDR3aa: CASPQGSTDTQYF; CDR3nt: TGTGCCAGCCCCCAGGGTAGCACAGATACGCAGTATTTT
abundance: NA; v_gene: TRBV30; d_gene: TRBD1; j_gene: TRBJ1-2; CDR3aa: CAWSADRGLGYTF; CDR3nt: TGTGCCTGGAGTGCTGACAGGGGCTTAGGCTACACCTTC
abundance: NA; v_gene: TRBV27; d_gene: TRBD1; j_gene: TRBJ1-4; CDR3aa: CASGKDRTVEKLFF; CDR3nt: TGTGCCAGCGGAAAGGACAGGACGGTAGAAAAACTGTTTTTT
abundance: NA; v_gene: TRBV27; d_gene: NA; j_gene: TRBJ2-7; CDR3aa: CASSTSYEQYF; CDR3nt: TGTGCCAGCAGTACTTCCTACGAGCAGTACTTC
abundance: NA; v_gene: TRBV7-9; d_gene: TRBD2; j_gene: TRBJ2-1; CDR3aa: CASSLARGTYNEQFF; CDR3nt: TGTGCCAGCAGCTTAGCGCGGGGGACCTACAATGAGCAGTTCTTC
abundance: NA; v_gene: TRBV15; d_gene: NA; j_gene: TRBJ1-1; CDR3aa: CATSEEGPGLTEAFF; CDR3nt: TGTGCCACCAGCGAAGAGGGCCCGGGCTTAACTGAAGCTTTCTTT
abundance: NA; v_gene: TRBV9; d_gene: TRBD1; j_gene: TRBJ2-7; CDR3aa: CASSGGQGFYEQYF; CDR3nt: TGTGCCAGCAGTGGGGGACAGGGTTTCTACGAGCAGTACTTC
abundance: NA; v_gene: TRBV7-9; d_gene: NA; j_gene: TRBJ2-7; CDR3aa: CASSLARGVEQYF; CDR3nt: TGTGCCAGCAGCTTAGCTCGAGGGGTCGAGCAGTACTTC
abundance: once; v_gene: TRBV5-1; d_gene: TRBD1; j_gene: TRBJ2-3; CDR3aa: CASSYRDRGTDTQYF; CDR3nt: TGCGCCAGCAGCTACCGGGACAGGGGTACAGATACGCAGTATTTT
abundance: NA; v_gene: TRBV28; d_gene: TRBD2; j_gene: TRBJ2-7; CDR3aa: CASSPPRERESKSYEQYF; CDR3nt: TGTGCCAGCAGTCCACCCCGTGAGCGGGAGTCCAAATCCTACGAGCAGTACTTC
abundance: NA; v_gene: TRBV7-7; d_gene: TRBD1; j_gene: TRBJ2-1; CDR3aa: CASSLGQGAKDEQFF; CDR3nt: TGTGCCAGCAGCTTAGGACAGGGGGCTAAGGATGAGCAGTTCTTC
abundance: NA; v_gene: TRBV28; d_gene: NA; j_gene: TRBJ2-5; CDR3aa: CASSDIGFETQYF; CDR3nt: TGTGCCAGCAGTGATATTGGCTTTGAGACCCAGTACTTC
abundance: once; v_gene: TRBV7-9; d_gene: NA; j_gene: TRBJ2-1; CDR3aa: CASSLSSYNEQFF; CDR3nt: TGTGCCAGCAGTTTGAGCTCCTACAATGAGCAGTTCTTC
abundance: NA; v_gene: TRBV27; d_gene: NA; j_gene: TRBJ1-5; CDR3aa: CASSLSRIQPQHF; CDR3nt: TGTGCCAGCAGTTTATCACGGATTCAGCCCCAGCATTTT
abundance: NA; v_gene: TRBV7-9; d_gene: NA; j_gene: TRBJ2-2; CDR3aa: CASSPLLSGTGELFF; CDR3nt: TGTGCCAGCAGCCCACTACTTAGCGGCACCGGGGAGCTGTTTTTT
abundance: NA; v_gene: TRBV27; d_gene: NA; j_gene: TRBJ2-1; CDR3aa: CASSLLPLASRYNEQFF; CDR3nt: TGTGCCAGCAGTTTACTACCCTTGGCTAGCAGGTACAATGAGCAGTTCTTC
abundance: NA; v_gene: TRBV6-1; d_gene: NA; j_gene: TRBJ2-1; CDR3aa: CASSNEQFF; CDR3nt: TGTGCCAGCAGCAATGAGCAGTTCTTC
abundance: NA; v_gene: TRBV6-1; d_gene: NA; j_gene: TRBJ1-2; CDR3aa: CASSERRGTNYGYTF; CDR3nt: TGTGCCAGCAGTGAACGGAGGGGTACTAACTATGGCTACACCTTC
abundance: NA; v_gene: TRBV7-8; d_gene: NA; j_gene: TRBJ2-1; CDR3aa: CASSYRASGYNEQFF; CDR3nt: TGTGCCAGCAGCTACAGGGCTAGCGGTTACAATGAGCAGTTCTTC
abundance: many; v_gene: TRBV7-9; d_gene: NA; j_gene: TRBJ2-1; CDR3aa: CASSRGNTLSDNEQFF; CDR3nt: TGTGCCAGCAGCCGAGGAAACACCCTCTCGGACAATGAGCAGTTCTTC
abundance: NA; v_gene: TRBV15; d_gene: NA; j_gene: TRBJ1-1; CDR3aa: CATNKGMNTEAFF; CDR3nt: TGTGCCACCAACAAGGGGATGAACACTGAAGCTTTCTTT
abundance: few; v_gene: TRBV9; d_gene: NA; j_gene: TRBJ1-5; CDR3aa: CASSVWDSNQPQHF; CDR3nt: TGTGCCAGCAGCGTATGGGATAGCAATCAGCCCCAGCATTTT
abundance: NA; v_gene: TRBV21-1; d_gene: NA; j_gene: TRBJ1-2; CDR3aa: CASSKEGSRTGNWGYTF; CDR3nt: TGTGCCAGCAGCAAAGAAGGAAGTAGGACAGGGAACTGGGGCTACACCTTC
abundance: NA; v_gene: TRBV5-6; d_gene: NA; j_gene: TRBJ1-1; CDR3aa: CASSFDSPNTEAFF; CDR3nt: TGTGCCAGCAGCTTTGACAGCCCAAACACTGAAGCTTTCTTT
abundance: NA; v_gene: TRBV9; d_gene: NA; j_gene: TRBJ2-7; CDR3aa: CASSVSGGRSEQYF; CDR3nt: TGTGCCAGCAGCGTTAGTGGAGGTAGGTCCGAGCAGTACTTC
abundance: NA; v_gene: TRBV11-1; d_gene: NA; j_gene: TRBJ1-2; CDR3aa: CASSLAGLDYGYTF; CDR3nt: TGTGCCAGCAGCTTAGCTGGCCTGGACTATGGCTACACCTTC
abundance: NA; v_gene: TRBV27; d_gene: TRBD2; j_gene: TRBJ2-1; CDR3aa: CASSSPSGSSYNEQFF; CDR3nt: TGTGCCAGCAGTTCCCCGAGCGGGAGCTCCTACAATGAGCAGTTCTTC